These T cell receptor beta chains were read from a single sample in a study of OX40 agonist ivuxolimab in advanced cancers. Data came from immunoSEQ multiplex PCR; TCRdb stores just in-frame clones and leaves some out. The repertoire holds roughly 100,000 clones, with about nine tenths as singletons. Sequenced material: CD4+ or CD8+ T cells sorted from blood, taken in a trial of the OX40 agonist ivuxolimab. These receptors were obtained from an adult with an advanced solid tumor such as melanoma, head and neck, liver or kidney cancer. Both conserved end residues are part of each CDR3. Fields, in order: D gene, J gene, V gene, clone size, CDR3 DNA, CDR3 protein. A D gene is named only where the DNA matches it firmly. The size of a clone is reported for some rows only, either as once, few or many, or as a class for expanded clones.

D: -
J: TRBJ2-3
V: TRBV7-2
size: -
DNA: TGTGCCAGCAGCTTAGATGGGGTTACAGATACGCAGTATTTT
CDR3: CASSLDGVTDTQYF

D: -
J: TRBJ1-2
V: TRBV7-9
size: -
DNA: TGTGCCAGCAGCTTTTTTGGGGGAATGGACGGTGGCTACACCTTC
CDR3: CASSFFGGMDGGYTF

D: -
J: TRBJ2-7
V: TRBV28
size: -
DNA: TGTGCCAGCAGCCTAGGGGCCTCGGGCTCCTACGAGCAGTACTTC
CDR3: CASSLGASGSYEQYF

D: -
J: TRBJ2-1
V: TRBV7-2
size: -
DNA: TGTGCCAGCAGCCCCAATCGGGTTGAGCAGTTCTTC
CDR3: CASSPNRVEQFF

D: -
J: TRBJ2-7
V: TRBV7-2
size: once
DNA: TGTGCCAGCCAGGGGGGGACCTACGAGCAGTACTTC
CDR3: CASQGGTYEQYF

D: -
J: TRBJ2-5
V: TRBV18
size: -
DNA: TGTGCCAGCTCACCACCGGGACGGCTACAAGAGACCCAGTACTTC
CDR3: CASSPPGRLQETQYF

D: -
J: TRBJ2-7
V: TRBV18
size: -
DNA: TGTGCCAGCTCACCACCGGTCCTAGGCTACGAGCAGTACTTC
CDR3: CASSPPVLGYEQYF

D: -
J: TRBJ2-2
V: TRBV5-8
size: -
DNA: TGTGCCAGCAGCTTGGTGTGGCCCGGGGAGCTGTTTTTT
CDR3: CASSLVWPGELFF

D: TRBD1
J: TRBJ1-2
V: TRBV7-9
size: once
DNA: TGTGCCAGCAGCTCTGGACAGGGTTTCGACACCTTC
CDR3: CASSSGQGFDTF

D: -
J: TRBJ2-3
V: TRBV7-2
size: -
DNA: TGTGCCAGCAGCACGGGACTCCTAAGGTCCACAGATACGCAGTATTTT
CDR3: CASSTGLLRSTDTQYF

D: -
J: TRBJ2-3
V: TRBV10-1
size: -
DNA: TGCGCCAGCACCCCGGATGGAACAGATACGCAGTATTTT
CDR3: CASTPDGTDTQYF

D: TRBD2
J: TRBJ2-3
V: TRBV27
size: -
DNA: TGTGCCAGCAGCTACAGGCGGGGGGCTAGCACAGATACGCAGTATTTT
CDR3: CASSYRRGASTDTQYF

D: -
J: TRBJ2-7
V: TRBV7-2
size: -
DNA: TGTGCCAGCAGCTTAGCGGGGGGCGGTAAGGCCTACGAGCAGTACTTC
CDR3: CASSLAGGGKAYEQYF

D: -
J: TRBJ1-5
V: TRBV7-9
size: -
DNA: TGTGCCAGCAGCTCCCACGGTTATCAGCCCCAGCATTTT
CDR3: CASSSHGYQPQHF

D: -
J: TRBJ1-5
V: TRBV6-5
size: -
DNA: TGTGCCAGCAGTTACGACCCCAGCAATCAGCCCCAGCATTTT
CDR3: CASSYDPSNQPQHF

D: -
J: TRBJ2-5
V: TRBV5-1
size: -
DNA: TGCGCCAGCAGCTTCGGACTGCGGTTCCAAGAGACCCAGTACTTC
CDR3: CASSFGLRFQETQYF

D: TRBD2
J: TRBJ2-1
V: TRBV4-3
size: -
DNA: TGCGCCAGCAGCCAAGAGGGAGCGGGGGCCACCTACAATGAGCAGTTCTTC
CDR3: CASSQEGAGATYNEQFF

D: TRBD2
J: TRBJ2-2
V: TRBV27
size: -
DNA: TGTGCCAGCAGTTTAGATGGCGGGGGTGGCACCGGGGAGCTGTTTTTT
CDR3: CASSLDGGGGTGELFF

D: TRBD1
J: TRBJ1-2
V: TRBV28
size: few
DNA: TGTGCCAGCAGCCTCCCCGGGACAGCCAACTATGGCTACACCTTC
CDR3: CASSLPGTANYGYTF

D: -
J: TRBJ2-1
V: TRBV6-1
size: few
DNA: TGTGCCAGCAGTGCAGAGACTTACTACAATGAGCAGTTCTTC
CDR3: CASSAETYYNEQFF

D: TRBD1
J: TRBJ1-1
V: TRBV19
size: -
DNA: TGTGCCAGTAGCAGGGGGTTGAACACTGAAGCTTTCTTT
CDR3: CASSRGLNTEAFF

D: -
J: TRBJ1-1
V: TRBV28
size: -
DNA: TGTGCCAGCAGTCCCGGGAGGGCTGAAGCTTTCTTT
CDR3: CASSPGRAEAFF

D: TRBD1
J: TRBJ2-3
V: TRBV19
size: -
DNA: TGTGCCAGTAGTAGGGCAGGGGGAAGGTTCACAGATACGCAGTATTTT
CDR3: CASSRAGGRFTDTQYF

D: -
J: TRBJ1-5
V: TRBV10-1
size: -
DNA: TGCGCCAGCAGTGATACGATGGCAGCGACAAGCAATCAGCCCCAGCATTTT
CDR3: CASSDTMAATSNQPQHF